This T cell receptor (beta chain) was identified during a study of control samples from healthy donors and cancer patients. The CDR3 runs 14 residues. Germline V gene lookup returns CDR1 MNHEY and CDR2 SMNVEV (reference sequence). V dropped 3 bases and J dropped 5; count of bases not matched to a gene: 6. Measured with immunoSEQ multiplex PCR; TCRdb has only the in-frame clones, and not every one. The profile covers about 28,000 clones, with 90% to 95% appearing a single time and about 12% taken by the ten largest. The chain carries TRBV27 and TRBJ1-2; 7 bases map to TRBD1. This clonotype was obtained from a man aged 50 or older with lung cancer. Sequenced sample: PBMCs. The CDR3: CASSLGQNLYGYTF. In nucleotides, the CDR3 is TGTGCCAGCAGTTTGGGACAGAATCTTTATGGCTACACCTTC.